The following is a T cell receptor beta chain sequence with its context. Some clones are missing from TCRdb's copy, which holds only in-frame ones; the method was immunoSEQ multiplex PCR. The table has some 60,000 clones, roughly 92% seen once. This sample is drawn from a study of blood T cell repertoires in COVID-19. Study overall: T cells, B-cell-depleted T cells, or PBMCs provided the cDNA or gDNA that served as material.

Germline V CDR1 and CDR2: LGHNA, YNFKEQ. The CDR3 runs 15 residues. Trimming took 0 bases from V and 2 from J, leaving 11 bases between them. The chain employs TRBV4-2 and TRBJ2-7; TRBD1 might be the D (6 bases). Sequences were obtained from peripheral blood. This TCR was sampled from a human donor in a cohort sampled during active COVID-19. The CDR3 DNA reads TGTGCCAGCAGCCAAGATCACCCAGGGGCCTACGAGCAGTACTTC. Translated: CASSQDHPGAYEQYF.